Listed here are 29 T cell receptor beta chains from one sample, sequenced in a study of cytomegalovirus exposure and HLA in healthy donors. Amplification used 60 Vbeta primers and 13 Jbeta primers. Generated by immunoSEQ multiplex PCR, the TCRdb table keeps only in-frame clones and is missing some. Its clone listing holds just under 90,000 clones. The sample taken for sequencing was PBMCs. All receptors derive from a girl aged 5 to 17 in good health and CMV-seropositive.

J is TRBJ1-2 and V is TRBV9, with 8 positions matching TRBD1. The V gene end was trimmed by 4 bases and the J gene end by 8 bases; junction bases not matched to a gene: 7. Germline CDR1 reads SGDLS; CDR2 reads YYNGEE. The CDR3 contains 13 residues. The CDR3 is CASSPGGSRGYTF. Written as DNA, the CDR3 is TGTGCCAGCAGCCCAGGGGGCTCGAGGGGCTACACCTTC.

The rearrangement uses TRBV6-5 and TRBJ2-1; 9 nucleotides align to TRBD2. CDR1 MNHEY and CDR2 SVGAGI come from the germline V gene. V lost 3 bases, J lost 8 bases, and 8 bases stayed unmatched. The CDR3 extends over 15 amino acids. Here the CDR3 reads CASSYGGGAWDEQFF. For the CDR3, the DNA is TGTGCCAGCAGTTATGGCGGGGGGGCATGGGATGAGCAGTTCTTC.

The J gene is TRBJ2-1, the V gene TRBV5-6; 13 nucleotides line up with TRBD2. The CDR3 consists of 17 residues. Germline CDR1 and CDR2: SGHDT and YYEEEE. V lost 4 bases to trimming and J lost 7 bases; unmatched junction nucleotides: 11. CDR3 coding DNA: TGTGCCAGCAGCAGACGAACTAGCGGGGGGGCAGGGAATGAGCAGTTCTTC. Residues: CASSRRTSGGAGNEQFF.

This chain links TRBV28 with TRBJ1-2; D might be TRBD1 (6 bases). The CDR3 is 14 residues long. Trimming pared 3 bases from V and 2 bases from J, leaving 10 bases between. Germline assignment: CDR1 MDHEN and CDR2 SYDVKM. CDR3 bases: TGTGCCAGCAGTTTGTGGGGGCAGAACTATGGCTACACCTTC. This encodes CASSLWGQNYGYTF.

V usage is TRBV6-1 and J usage is TRBJ1-5; 11 positions agree with TRBD1. Per germline, CDR1 MNHNS and CDR2 SASEGT. Trimming took 2 bases from V and 3 from J; bases not matched to a gene: 12. CDR3 size: 19 residues. The CDR3 spells CASSEFEKGTGGYNQPQHF. For the CDR3, the DNA is TGTGCCAGCAGTGAATTCGAGAAAGGGACAGGGGGTTACAATCAGCCCCAGCATTTT.

The J gene is TRBJ2-7, the V gene TRBV7-9, with D possibly TRBD1 on 6 matching bases. V was shortened by 5 bases and J by 2 bases, with 19 bases between the two germline ends. CDR1 is SEHNR, CDR2 FQNEAQ, per germline (reference sequence). The CDR3 length is 16 residues. The CDR3 DNA reads TGTGCCAGCAGCCCACCATCAGGACAGAGCGCCTACGAGCAGTACGTC. Amino acid sequence: CASSPPSGQSAYEQYV.

This chain uses TRBV4-2 with TRBJ1-1, with TRBD1 matching 8 bases. V gave up 2 bases and J gave up 6 bases; unmatched junction bases: 8. The CDR3 has 15 residues. CDR1 is LGHNA, CDR2 YNFKEQ, per germline. CDR3 DNA: TGTGCCAGCAGCCAAAAAGACAGGGGTAACGCTGAAGCTTTCTTT. This gives the protein CASSQKDRGNAEAFF.

The gene calls are TRBV1 and TRBJ2-3; the D call of TRBD2 is as the table states it, not checked on the DNA. TRBV1 counts as a pseudogene. The CDR3 runs 21 residues. CDR3 nucleotides: TGCACCAGCAGCCTCGATTTAACCGCAACTAGCGGGGGACCTAGCACAGATACGCAGTATTTT. It encodes CTSSLDLTATSGGPSTDTQYF.

V gene TRBV4-1 combines with J gene TRBJ2-2, with D possibly being TRBD2 (5 bases). Trimming took 6 bases from V and 4 from J, leaving 15 bases between them. The CDR3 spans 15 residues. CDR1 MGHRA and CDR2 YSYEKL come from the germline V gene. As DNA, the CDR3 is TGCGCCAGCAGACCCCCGGGCCGGGGCACCGGGGAGCTGTTTTTT. The encoded protein is CASRPPGRGTGELFF.

The rearrangement joins TRBV28 to TRBJ1-2, with 9 bases identical to TRBD1. The germline CDR1 and CDR2 sequences are MDHEN and SYDVKM. V shed 6 bases and J 8 bases; nucleotides not matched to a gene: 13. The CDR3 is 15 amino acids. The CDR3 here is CASSGPGQGIYGYTF. CDR3 bases: TGTGCCAGCAGCGGGCCGGGACAGGGCATATACGGCTACACCTTC.

The chain combines TRBV13 with TRBJ2-1, with D maybe TRBD2 (7 bases). CDR1 is PRHDT, CDR2 FYEKMQ, per germline (reference sequence). The CDR3 contains 15 residues. Trimming cost V 6 bases and J 8 bases, with 20 bases left between them. This CDR3 reads CASRSKWGGRDEQFF. In DNA, the CDR3 is TGTGCCAGCAGGAGCAAATGGGGGGGCCGGGATGAGCAGTTCTTC.

The rearrangement links TRBV7-9 to TRBJ1-2, with no clear D. There are 12 residues in the CDR3. Germline V gene sequence: CDR1 SEHNR, CDR2 FQNEAQ (reference sequence). With 1 base removed from V and 6 bases from J, the gap between germline ends came to 6 bases. This chain's CDR3 is CASSLVGDGYTF. The CDR3 DNA sequence: TGTGCCAGCAGCTTAGTGGGCGATGGCTACACCTTC.

The V and J genes are TRBV4-3 and TRBJ2-1; 7 bases map to TRBD1. The germline CDR1 and CDR2 sequences are LGHNA and YSLEER. Unmatched junction bases numbered 7, after V lost 0 bases and J lost 2 bases. The CDR3 contains 17 residues. CDR3 loop: CASSQEITGDAYNEQFF. CDR3 sequence (DNA): TGCGCCAGCAGCCAAGAAATCACAGGGGACGCCTACAATGAGCAGTTCTTC.

V and J are TRBV28 and TRBJ1-5, with D tentatively TRBD1 (5 bases). V lost 3 bases and J lost 3, with 21 bases in between. From germline, CDR1 is MDHEN and CDR2 SYDVKM. This CDR3 comprises 18 residues. The CDR3 DNA follows: TGTGCCAGCAGTTTTTCCGGGGGAGGTGCGGACCTCAATCAGCCCCAGCATTTT. This codes for CASSFSGGGADLNQPQHF.

V gene TRBV28 combines with J gene TRBJ1-2; 10 positions agree with TRBD1. CDR3 length equals 18 residues. Germline assignment: CDR1 MDHEN and CDR2 SYDVKM. Trimming cost V 6 bases and J 5 bases; bases outside gene matches: 18. The CDR3 is CASRPRPDRDRGGYGYTF. CDR3 coding DNA: TGTGCCAGCAGACCCCGCCCCGACCGGGACAGGGGTGGTTATGGCTACACCTTC.

The rearrangement joins TRBV6-1 to TRBJ1-5; TRBD1 is a possible D gene (5 bases). The V end was cut by 2 bases, the J end by 5 bases, with 10 bases between. Germline CDR1 reads MNHNS; CDR2 reads SASEGT. The CDR3 extends over 14 amino acids. The DNA for the CDR3 is TGTGCCAGCAGTGAACAATTCAGGGATCAGCCCCAGCATTTT. As protein: CASSEQFRDQPQHF.

V is TRBV30 and J is TRBJ1-1, with D possibly matching TRBD1 (6 bases). From germline, CDR1 is GTSNPN and CDR2 SVGIG (reference sequence). V lost 3 bases and J 1 base, leaving 9 bases between the germline ends. This CDR3 has 13 residues. The CDR3 region has the DNA TGTGCCTGGAGAAGGGGGACGAACACTGAAGCTTTCTTT. Residues: CAWRRGTNTEAFF.

As regards this clone: At one boundary the junction diverges from the germline segment, which might be a read error. The CDR3 loop is CASSPDSGPPGF. The CDR3 bases are TGTGCCAGCTCACCGGATTCAGGGCCCCCGGGCTTC. The chain has TRBV18 and TRBJ2-4; weak D call: TRBD1 (5 bases). Germline CDR1 is KGHSH and CDR2 is LQKENI. This CDR3 region has 12 residues.

V usage is TRBV27 and J usage is TRBJ1-4; TRBD1 might be the D (5 bases). This CDR3 has 13 residues. The ends were cut back, 6 bases at V and 8 bases at J, with 13 bases in the middle. Germline values: CDR1 MNHEY, CDR2 SMNVEV (reference sequence). CDR3 DNA: TGTGCCAGCAGGGGACTATTCGGGGAAAAACTGTTTTTT. This sequence encodes CASRGLFGEKLFF.

The CDR3 nucleotides are TGTGCCAGCAGCCCCGTCTCAGGGGGTACTAATGAAAAACTGTTTTTT. Translated: CASSPVSGGTNEKLFF. The chain carries TRBV7-9 and TRBJ1-4, with 7 bases aligning to TRBD1. V lost 5 bases and J lost 2; bases outside the gene matches: 8. The CDR3 spans 16 residues. Germline lookup yields CDR1 SEHNR and CDR2 FQNEAQ (reference sequence). The full variable domain, in which reference TRBV7-9 and TRBJ1-4 provide the parts outside the CDR3, is DTGVSQNPRHKITKRGQNVTFRCDPISEHNRLYWYRQTLGQGPEFLTYFQNEAQLEKSRLLSDRFSAERPKGSFSTLEIQRTEQGDSAMYLCASSPVSGGTNEKLFFGSGTQLSVL.

The rearrangement uses TRBV27 and TRBJ2-3, with 7 bases matching TRBD1. After removal of 2 bases from V and 1 base from J, the junction contained 0 bases not matched to a gene. The germline gives CDR1 MNHEY, CDR2 SMNVEV (reference sequence). This CDR3 has 14 residues. This CDR3 is CASSLGTGTDTQYF. The CDR3 nucleotides read TGTGCCAGCAGTTTAGGGACAGGCACAGATACGCAGTATTTT.

The chain links TRBV11-3 to TRBJ2-7; 7 bases map to TRBD1. J was trimmed by 2 bases and V by 4 bases; bases with no gene match: 5. CDR1 and CDR2 (germline): SGHNT, YENEEA. The CDR3 runs to 14 residues. CDR3 DNA: TGTGCCAGCAGCTCAACAGGGGCCCCCTACGAGCAGTACTTC. Translation: CASSSTGAPYEQYF.

The J gene is TRBJ2-3, the V gene TRBV30; perhaps TRBD2 as D (5 bases). V was pared by 1 base and J by 2 bases, with 7 bases between. This CDR3 comprises 13 residues. The germline CDR1 and CDR2 sequences are GTSNPN and SVGIG (reference sequence). Here the CDR3 reads CAWSDGLTDTQYF. CDR3 DNA: TGTGCCTGGAGTGACGGACTCACAGATACGCAGTATTTT.

The chain couples TRBV4-3 to TRBJ1-2; D possibly corresponds to TRBD1 (5 bases). Trimming cost V 3 bases and J 10 bases, with 15 bases left between them. The length of the CDR3 is 13 residues. The germline V gene encodes CDR1 LGHNA and CDR2 YSLEER. CDR3: CASSQRQSPTYTF. The CDR3 coding sequence is TGCGCCAGCAGCCAGAGACAGAGTCCCACCTACACCTTC.

J is TRBJ1-5 and V is TRBV19, with D uncertain. V was clipped by 3 bases and J by 0 bases, with 9 bases between them. This CDR3 is built from 15 residues. Looked up from germline, CDR1 is LNHDA and CDR2 is SQIVND (reference sequence). The CDR3 spells CASSIPVYSNQPQHF. The CDR3, as DNA: TGTGCCAGTAGTATCCCAGTATATAGCAATCAGCCCCAGCATTTT.

The rearrangement uses TRBV5-1 and TRBJ2-1, with 7 positions matching TRBD2. The J segment lost 9 bases and the V segment lost 6 bases, leaving 12 bases of the junction unmatched. The CDR3 has 14 residues. Germline V gives CDR1 SGHRS, CDR2 YFSETQ. The chain's CDR3 is CASTLSWGGGEQFF. DNA for the CDR3: TGCGCCAGCACTTTGAGCTGGGGCGGGGGTGAGCAGTTCTTC.

V is TRBV18 and J is TRBJ2-7; D call uncertain. The CDR3 has 13 amino acids. CDR1 and CDR2 from the germline V gene are KGHSH and LQKENI. V lost 2 bases to trimming and J lost 5 bases, with 10 bases between them. The CDR3 sequence: CASSPNVGDEQYV. The CDR3 region has the DNA TGTGCCAGCTCACCAAATGTCGGAGACGAGCAGTACGTC.

The V gene is TRBV6-6, the J gene TRBJ2-7, with a possible D match to TRBD2 (6 bases). Germline V gene data show CDR1 as MNHNY and CDR2 as SVGAGI (reference sequence). Trimming cost V 0 bases and J 2 bases, with 14 bases left between them. There are 16 residues in the CDR3. CDR3 region: CASSYSPAGFAYEQYF. The CDR3 nucleotides are TGTGCCAGCAGTTACTCTCCGGCGGGGTTCGCCTACGAGCAGTACTTC.

The chain employs TRBV23-1 and TRBJ1-4; possibly TRBD1 for D (6 bases). TRBV23-1 counts as an open reading frame of uncertain function. V dropped 6 bases and J dropped 0 bases, with 11 bases sitting between them. This CDR3 has 15 amino acids. The CDR3 DNA follows: TGCGCCAGCAGCAGGGGAGGGGCAACTAATGAAAAACTGTTTTTT. Protein: CASSRGGATNEKLFF.